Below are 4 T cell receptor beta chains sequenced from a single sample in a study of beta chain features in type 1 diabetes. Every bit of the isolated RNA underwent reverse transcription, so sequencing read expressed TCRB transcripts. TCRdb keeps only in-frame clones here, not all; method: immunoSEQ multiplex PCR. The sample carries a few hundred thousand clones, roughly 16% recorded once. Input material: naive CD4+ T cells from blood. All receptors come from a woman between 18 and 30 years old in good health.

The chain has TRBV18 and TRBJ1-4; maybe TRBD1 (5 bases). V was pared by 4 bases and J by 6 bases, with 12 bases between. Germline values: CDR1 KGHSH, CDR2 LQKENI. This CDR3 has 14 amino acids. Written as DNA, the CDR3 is TGTGCCAGCTCACGCCAATCCAGGGATGAAAAACTGTTTTTT. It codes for CASSRQSRDEKLFF.

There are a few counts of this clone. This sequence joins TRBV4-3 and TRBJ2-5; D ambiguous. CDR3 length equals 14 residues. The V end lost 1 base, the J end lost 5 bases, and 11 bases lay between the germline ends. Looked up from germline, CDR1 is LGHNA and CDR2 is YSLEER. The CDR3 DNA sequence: TGCGCCAGCAGCCAAGTTGGCCGTCTGGAGACCCAGTACTTC. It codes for CASSQVGRLETQYF.

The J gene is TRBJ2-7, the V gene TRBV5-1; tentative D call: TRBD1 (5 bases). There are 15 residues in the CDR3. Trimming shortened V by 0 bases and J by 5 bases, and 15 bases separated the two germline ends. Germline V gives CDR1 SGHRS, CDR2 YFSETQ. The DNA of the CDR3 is TGCGCCAGCAGCTTGGATGACAGAAGGACCGACGAGCAGTACTTC. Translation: CASSLDDRRTDEQYF.

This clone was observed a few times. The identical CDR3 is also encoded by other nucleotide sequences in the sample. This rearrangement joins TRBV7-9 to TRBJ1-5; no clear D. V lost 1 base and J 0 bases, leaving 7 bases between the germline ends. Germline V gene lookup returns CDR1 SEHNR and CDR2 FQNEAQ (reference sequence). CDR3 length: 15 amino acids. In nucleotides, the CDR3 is TGTGCCAGCAGCTTAGGTCAGGCTAGCAATCAGCCCCAGCATTTT. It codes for CASSLGQASNQPQHF.